The present TCR beta chain was sequenced within a study of cytomegalovirus exposure and HLA in healthy donors. Study-level findings and limits: Earlier results showed most TCR beta V segments being productive about 90% or about 30% of the time. A later analysis reportedly identified an Asian-associated ancestry cluster as carrying fewer N-insertions than the roughly 670-donor mean.

The PCR was carried out with 60 Vbeta primers and 13 Jbeta primers. Generated by immunoSEQ multiplex PCR, the TCRdb table keeps only in-frame clones and is missing some. The sample's table shows over 65,000 clones. As concerns this clone: The antigen remains unidentified.

Although they were nominally healthy when sampled, donors likely had unrecorded immune exposures. CDR1 is SGHVS and CDR2 is FNYEAQ in the germline V gene. CDR3 size: 16 residues. Between the trimmed V and J ends, which lost 1 base and 1 base, there was a span of 13 bases. This clonotype was obtained from a young man in good health and CMV-seronegative. The sequenced sample was PBMCs. The chain employs TRBV7-6 and TRBJ1-2; D perhaps matches TRBD1 (5 bases). In DNA form, the CDR3 reads TGTGCCAGCAGCTTAGGTTCGGGGGGAGTTAACTATGGCTACACCTTC. Protein: CASSLGSGGVNYGYTF.